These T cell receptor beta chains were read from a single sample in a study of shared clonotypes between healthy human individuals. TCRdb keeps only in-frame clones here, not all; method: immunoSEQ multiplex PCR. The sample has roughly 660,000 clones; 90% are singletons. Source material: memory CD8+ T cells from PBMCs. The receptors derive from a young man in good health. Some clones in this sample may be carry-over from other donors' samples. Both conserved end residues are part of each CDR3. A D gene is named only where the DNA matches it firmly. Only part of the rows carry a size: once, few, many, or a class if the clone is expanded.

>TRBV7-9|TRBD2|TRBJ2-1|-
TGTGCCAGCAGCCCACTAGCGGGCAGGTCCTACAATGAGCAGTTCTTC
CASSPLAGRSYNEQFF
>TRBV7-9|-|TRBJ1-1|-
TGTGCCAGCAGCTTAGAGGGGGGTTGGGCAGAAGCTTTCTTT
CASSLEGGWAEAFF
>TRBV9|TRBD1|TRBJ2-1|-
TGTGCCAGCAGCGACGGACAGGGGTTCAACAATGAGCAGTTCTTC
CASSDGQGFNNEQFF
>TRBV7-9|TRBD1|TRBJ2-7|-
TGTGCCAGCAACATGTTGGGACAGGGGGCGTTCCAATCCGAGCAGTACTTC
CASNMLGQGAFQSEQYF
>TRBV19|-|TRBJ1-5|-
TGTGCCAGTAGTATGGGGGGGGGTCAGCCCCAGCATTTT
CASSMGGGQPQHF
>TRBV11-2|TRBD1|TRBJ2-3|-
TGTGCCAGCAGCCGTTACAGGGGGAAGGCAGATACGCAGTATTTT
CASSRYRGKADTQYF
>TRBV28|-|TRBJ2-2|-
TGTGCCAGCAGTTTAGGTGTTCGGGACGCAAGTACCGGGGAGCTGTTTTTT
CASSLGVRDASTGELFF
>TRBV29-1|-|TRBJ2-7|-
TGCAGCGTTGAGTTATCAAGGACCGAGCAGTACTTC
CSVELSRTEQYF
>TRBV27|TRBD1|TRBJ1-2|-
TGTGCCAGCAGTTTTACAGGGGTAGGGTATGGCTACACCTTC
CASSFTGVGYGYTF
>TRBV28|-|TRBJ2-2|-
TGTGCCAGCAGTTTATACGGGCCCCAAATAGGGGAGCTGTTTTTT
CASSLYGPQIGELFF
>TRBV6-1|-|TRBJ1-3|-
TGTGCCAGCAGTGCCGTCCCCGCGGGCTCTGGAAACACCATATATTTT
CASSAVPAGSGNTIYF
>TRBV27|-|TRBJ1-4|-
TGTGCCAGCAGTTCAAAACAGACAGGAATTAATGAAAAACTGTTTTTT
CASSSKQTGINEKLFF
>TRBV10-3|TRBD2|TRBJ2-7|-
TGTGCCATCAGTTCTCCCGCGGGGGGAAAATACGAGCAGTACTTC
CAISSPAGGKYEQYF
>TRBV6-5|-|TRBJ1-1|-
TGTGCCAGCCCGCAACAGGGGAACACTGAAGCTTTCTTT
CASPQQGNTEAFF
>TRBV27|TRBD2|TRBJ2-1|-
TGTGCCAGCAGGCAGACTAGCGGGACAGGCAATGAGCAGTTCTTC
CASRQTSGTGNEQFF
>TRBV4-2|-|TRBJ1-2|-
TGTGCCAGCAGCCAAGATCCCGTAGCAGGGGACAACTATGGCTACACCTTC
CASSQDPVAGDNYGYTF
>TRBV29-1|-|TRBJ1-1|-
TGCAGCGCCCCGGGGGGGTACTCCACTGAAGCTTTCTTT
CSAPGGYSTEAFF
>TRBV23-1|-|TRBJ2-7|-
TGCGCCAGCAGTCAAACATGGGGCAGGCTGGAGCAGTACTTC
CASSQTWGRLEQYF
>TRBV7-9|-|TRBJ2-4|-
TGTGCCAGCAGCCAAGAAGAAGGTGGCAGAACGGCCAAAAACATTCAGTACTTC
CASSQEEGGRTAKNIQYF
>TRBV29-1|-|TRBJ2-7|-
TGCAGCGTTCAGTGGGGGCGCAAGGCCGAGCAGTACTTC
CSVQWGRKAEQYF
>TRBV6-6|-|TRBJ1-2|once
TGTGCCAGCAGCCTAGGGATCGGGGGACTCCTCTATGGCTACACCTTC
CASSLGIGGLLYGYTF
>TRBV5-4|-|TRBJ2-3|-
TGTGCCAGCAGCTTGTTTTGGGACACAGATACGCAGTATTTT
CASSLFWDTDTQYF
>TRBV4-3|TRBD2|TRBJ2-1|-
TGCGCCAGCAGCCAAGAAAGGGGAAGACTAGCCGGGAATGAGCAGTTCTTC
CASSQERGRLAGNEQFF
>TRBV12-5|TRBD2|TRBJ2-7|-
TGTGCTAGTGGTTTGGGGGATTCTAGCGGGAGGGTCTACGAGCAGTACTTC
CASGLGDSSGRVYEQYF
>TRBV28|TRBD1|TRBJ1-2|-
TGTGCCAGCAGTTCGAATACGGGACAGGGGAATCCCCTCTATGGCTACACCTTC
CASSSNTGQGNPLYGYTF
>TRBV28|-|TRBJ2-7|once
TGTGCCAGCAGTGACCCGGGGGAAGCTAACTCCTACGAGCAGTACTTC
CASSDPGEANSYEQYF
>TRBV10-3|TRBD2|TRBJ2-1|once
TGTGCCATCACTGCCAGCGGGAGGGGTCGCAATGAGCAGTTCTTC
CAITASGRGRNEQFF